The 29 T cell receptor beta chains listed next were all sequenced from one sample in a study of blood T cell repertoires in COVID-19. The protocol was immunoSEQ multiplex PCR, while the TCRdb copy is restricted to in-frame clones and leaves out a portion. The sample carries more than 100,000 clones, about 89% recorded once. Material: peripheral blood. The source of these receptors is a woman aged 55-75 years with acute or convalescent COVID-19.

The chain couples TRBV3-1 (or the pseudogene TRBV3-2) to TRBJ1-1; no clear D gene. The CDR3 has 15 amino acids. CDR1 and CDR2 (germline): LGHDT, YNNKEL (reference sequence). The V and J ends lost 5 bases and 0 bases respectively, with 13 bases between them. CDR3 sequence: CASSTRSGLNTEAFF. The CDR3, as DNA: TGTGCCAGCAGCACGCGGAGCGGATTGAACACTGAAGCTTTCTTT.

The chain joins TRBV24-1 to TRBJ1-3, with no clear D. The germline V gene encodes CDR1 KGHDR and CDR2 SFDVKD. Trimming pared 4 bases from V and 8 bases from J, leaving 17 bases between. CDR3 length equals 15 residues. The CDR3 DNA sequence: TGTGCCACCAGTGACCCAGGTCCGACCGGGGACACCATATATTTT. This gives the protein CATSDPGPTGDTIYF.

The chain recombines TRBV11-2 with TRBJ2-7; 13 bases fit TRBD2. Germline CDR1 reads SGHAT; CDR2 reads FQNNGV. J lost 4 bases, V lost 1 base, and 4 bases had no gene match. This CDR3 is 16 amino acids long. Written as DNA, the CDR3 is TGTGCCAGCAGCTTAGGTGGGACTAGCGGGATATACGAGCAGTACTTC. Residues: CASSLGGTSGIYEQYF.

The V and J genes are TRBV4-1 and TRBJ2-3; TRBD2 aligns across 8 bases. The CDR3 has 15 residues. The germline CDR1 and CDR2 sequences are MGHRA and YSYEKL. V shed 0 bases and J 8 bases; nucleotides not matched to a gene: 7. The CDR3 here is CASSQDPGGVSTQYF. The CDR3 DNA sequence: TGCGCCAGCAGCCAAGATCCCGGGGGGGTCAGTACGCAGTATTTT.

Of note for this clone: The same CDR3 is also encoded by other DNA sequences in this sample. V is TRBV25-1 and J is TRBJ1-1; D call uncertain. V shed 7 bases and J shed 2 bases, with 5 bases lying between them. The CDR3 is made up of 11 amino acids. Germline V CDR1 and CDR2: MGHDK, SYGVNS. The CDR3: CASNSNTEAFF. DNA for the CDR3: TGTGCCAGCAACTCCAACACTGAAGCTTTCTTT.

The rearrangement uses TRBV11-2 and TRBJ1-2; D remains unclear. Germline V gene lookup returns CDR1 SGHAT and CDR2 FQNNGV. The CDR3 has 13 amino acids. Trimming left V 5 bases short and J 8 bases short, with 15 bases between. The CDR3 DNA reads as TGTGCCAGCAGCACCACAGCGGGAGTAGGCTACACCTTC. Its protein product is CASSTTAGVGYTF.

The chain employs TRBV9 and TRBJ2-2; tentative D call: TRBD2 (5 bases). Germline-derived CDR1 and CDR2 are SGDLS and YYNGEE. The V and J ends lost 4 bases and 5 bases respectively, with 15 bases between them. This CDR3 is 15 amino acids long. The CDR3 loop reads CASSPGPEGTGELFF. CDR3 bases: TGTGCCAGCAGCCCCGGGCCCGAGGGTACCGGGGAGCTGTTTTTT.

The chain is built from TRBV28 and TRBJ1-2; maybe TRBD1 (6 bases). V lost 6 bases and J lost 8, with 16 bases in between. CDR3 length: 13 residues. Germline CDR1 is MDHEN and CDR2 is SYDVKM. In DNA form, the CDR3 reads TGTGCCAGCAGACAGGGCTACACTTCCGGCTACACCTTC. Translating it yields CASRQGYTSGYTF.

The chain recombines TRBV5-5 with TRBJ1-6; D uncertain. Trimming cost V 0 bases and J 10 bases, with 8 bases left between them. The CDR3 length is 13 residues. Germline CDR1 is SGHKS and CDR2 is YYEKEE (reference sequence). CDR3 sequence: CASSLDRDSPLHF. The CDR3 coding sequence is TGTGCCAGCAGCTTGGACAGAGACTCACCCCTCCACTTT.

The V call is TRBV5-4, the J call TRBJ2-2; 15 bases line up with TRBD2. Looked up from germline, CDR1 is SGHNT and CDR2 is YYREEE (reference sequence). With V trimmed by 4 bases and J by 5 bases, 9 bases remained unmatched. The CDR3 has 18 amino acids. DNA for the CDR3: TGTGCCAGCAGCCCTGGACTAGCGGGAGGGCCTCGTACCGGGGAGCTGTTTTTT. This translates into CASSPGLAGGPRTGELFF. Full variable domain (remainder filled in from reference TRBV5-4 and TRBJ2-2): ETGVTQSPTHLIKTRGQQVTLRCSSQSGHNTVSWYQQALGQGPQFIFQYYREEENGRGNFPPRFSGLQFPNYSSELNVNALELDDSALYLCASSPGLAGGPRTGELFFGEGSRLTVL.

DNA for the CDR3: TGTGCCAGTAGTATAGAGGCCTTCAATCAGCCCCAGCATTTT. This gives the protein CASSIEAFNQPQHF. The chain combines TRBV19 with TRBJ1-5, with D unclear. Per germline, CDR1 LNHDA and CDR2 SQIVND (reference sequence). CDR3 size: 14 residues. V gave up 0 bases and J gave up 3 bases, with 6 bases separating them. Complete variable domain (other parts from reference TRBV19 and TRBJ1-5): DGGITQSPKYLFRKEGQNVTLSCEQNLNHDAMYWYRQDPGQGLRLIYYSQIVNDFQKGDIAEGYSVSREKKESFPLTVTSAQKNPTAFYLCASSIEAFNQPQHFGDGTRLSIL.

This chain uses TRBV6-5 with TRBJ1-2; 8 nucleotides match TRBD1. The CDR3 totals 14 residues. CDR1 and CDR2 from the germline V gene are MNHEY and SVGAGI. V gave up 5 bases and J gave up 5 bases; unmatched junction bases: 7. The CDR3 spells CASSPTGGWYGYTF. CDR3 coding DNA: TGTGCCAGCAGTCCCACAGGGGGATGGTATGGCTACACCTTC.

The chain is built from TRBV5-1 and TRBJ2-3, with no clear D. Germline CDR1 SGHRS, CDR2 YFSETQ. The CDR3 consists of 14 residues. V lost 0 bases, J lost 0 bases, and 5 bases lay in between. Written as DNA, the CDR3 is TGCGCCAGCAGCTTGGGTTCTAGCACAGATACGCAGTATTTT. Protein: CASSLGSSTDTQYF.

Here the CDR3 reads CATSDRAKDYGYTF. CDR3 in DNA: TGTGCCACCAGTGACAGGGCGAAGGACTATGGCTACACCTTC. The chain joins TRBV24-1 to TRBJ1-2; the D gene is possibly TRBD1 (5 bases). V was clipped by 4 bases and J by 3 bases, with 11 bases between them. In germline, CDR1 is KGHDR, CDR2 SFDVKD. The CDR3 has 14 amino acids.

The V and J genes are TRBV7-2 and TRBJ1-5; no reliable D call. The CDR3 has 13 residues. Trimming took 6 bases from V and 0 from J, leaving 6 bases between them. Germline CDR1 reads SGHTA; CDR2 reads FQGNSA. In DNA form, the CDR3 reads TGTGCCAGCAGTTCTAATAGCAATCAGCCCCAGCATTTT. It translates to CASSSNSNQPQHF.

In its sample, this clone was seen a few times. The J gene is TRBJ2-7, the V gene TRBV5-1; D uncertain. Between the trimmed V and J ends, which lost 5 bases and 4 bases, there was a span of 10 bases. CDR3 length equals 12 residues. The germline gives CDR1 SGHRS, CDR2 YFSETQ. The CDR3 loop is CASSQFGYEQYF. CDR3 sequence (DNA): TGCGCCAGCAGTCAGTTCGGGTACGAGCAGTACTTC.

The chain recombines TRBV28 with TRBJ1-6, with 7 bases lining up with TRBD1. V lost 7 bases, J lost 8 bases, and 11 bases stayed unmatched. Looked up from germline, CDR1 is MDHEN and CDR2 is SYDVKM. CDR3 size: 15 residues. The CDR3 loop reads CASTSTGPEHSPLHF. The CDR3 nucleotides are TGTGCCAGCACCTCGACAGGGCCTGAACATTCACCCCTCCACTTT.

This sequence joins TRBV19 and TRBJ1-5; a weak D match, TRBD1 (6 bases). This CDR3 is 17 amino acids long. The germline V gene encodes CDR1 LNHDA and CDR2 SQIVND (reference sequence). V gave up 5 bases and J gave up 0 bases, with 17 bases separating them. Here the CDR3 reads CASSAEQGYGSNQPQHF. Here the CDR3 DNA reads TGTGCCAGTAGTGCCGAACAGGGATACGGTAGCAATCAGCCCCAGCATTTT.

The rearrangement links TRBV7-9 to TRBJ2-1; 10 nucleotides match TRBD2. The germline CDR1 and CDR2 sequences are SEHNR and FQNEAQ (reference sequence). CDR3 length: 15 residues. V shed 8 bases, J shed 2 bases, and the junction held 6 bases outside the gene matches. CDR3 DNA: TGTGCCAGCGGAACCCTAGCGGGGGCCTACAATGAGCAGTTCTTC. Its protein product is CASGTLAGAYNEQFF.

This chain uses TRBV7-8 with TRBJ1-5, with D possibly being TRBD1 (5 bases). From germline, CDR1 is SGHVS and CDR2 FQNEAQ. V was trimmed by 5 bases and J by 3 bases, leaving 14 bases between them. The CDR3 is 15 amino acids. The chain's CDR3 is CASSPTGSNNQPQHF. The DNA of the CDR3 is TGTGCCAGCAGCCCCACAGGTTCGAACAATCAGCCCCAGCATTTT.

The chain uses TRBV5-4 and TRBJ1-1, with 9 bases fitting TRBD1. CDR3 size: 13 residues. V shed 5 bases and J 7 bases; nucleotides not matched to a gene: 6. Germline V CDR1 and CDR2: SGHNT, YYREEE (reference sequence). CDR3 nucleotide sequence: TGTGCCAGCAGTGGACAGGGGCTCCGTGAAGCTTTCTTT. It codes for CASSGQGLREAFF.

V gene TRBV10-2 combines with J gene TRBJ2-3, with D possibly matching TRBD1 (5 bases). Germline assignment: CDR1 WSHSY and CDR2 SAAADI. Trimming pared 2 bases from V and 2 bases from J, leaving 11 bases between. The CDR3 has 15 residues. DNA for the CDR3: TGCGCCAGCAGTGAGACTGGGGCTTTCACAGATACGCAGTATTTT. The encoded protein is CASSETGAFTDTQYF.

The chain couples TRBV10-3 to TRBJ1-6, with a weak D call TRBD1 (6 bases). Germline V CDR1 and CDR2: ENHRY, SYGVKD. This CDR3 region has 17 residues. V lost 0 bases and J 9 bases, leaving 18 bases between the germline ends. CDR3 DNA sequence: TGTGCCATCAGTGAGTCATGGGGGGGCGCGTCAAGTTCACCCCTCCACTTT. This encodes CAISESWGGASSSPLHF.

The chain uses TRBV10-3 and TRBJ1-2; TRBD1 agrees at 7 bases. Per the germline V gene, CDR1 is ENHRY and CDR2 is SYGVKD. The CDR3 is 13 amino acids. J lost 6 bases, V lost 2 bases, and 3 bases had no gene match. The CDR3 loop is CAISERGLHGYTF. The CDR3 DNA reads TGTGCCATCAGTGAGAGGGGGCTCCATGGCTACACCTTC.

This clone came up a few times. The sample has other DNA sequences that encode this CDR3 too. The J gene is TRBJ2-1, the V gene TRBV5-1; TRBD1 might be the D (5 bases). The germline V gene has CDR1 SGHRS and CDR2 YFSETQ. The CDR3 totals 13 residues. V lost 0 bases, J lost 8 bases, and 9 bases lay in between. The CDR3 region is CASSLVVGHEQFF. Here the CDR3 DNA reads TGCGCCAGCAGCTTGGTGGTGGGGCATGAGCAGTTCTTC. Full variable domain (rest looked up from reference TRBV5-1 and TRBJ2-1): KAGVTQTPRYLIKTRGQQVTLSCSPISGHRSVSWYQQTPGQGLQFLFEYFSETQRNKGNFPGRFSGRQFSNSRSEMNVSTLELGDSALYLCASSLVVGHEQFFGPGTRLTVL.

The chain is built from TRBV10-2 and TRBJ2-7; 10 bases are a match to TRBD2. Germline CDR1 and CDR2: WSHSY and SAAADI. CDR3 size: 16 residues. V lost 3 bases to trimming and J lost 3 bases; unmatched junction nucleotides: 8. The CDR3 sequence: CASSEIPSGRVYEQYF. The DNA for the CDR3 is TGCGCCAGCAGTGAAATCCCTAGCGGGAGAGTCTACGAGCAGTACTTC.

The genes are TRBV30 and TRBJ1-1; 9 bases align to TRBD1. Trimming at V came to 5 bases and at J to 1 base, leaving 8 bases not matched to a gene. Germline V CDR1 and CDR2: GTSNPN, SVGIG (reference sequence). The CDR3 loop spans 15 amino acids. CDR3 sequence (DNA): TGTGCCTGGGAACAGACAGGGGGGGGGAACACTGAAGCTTTCTTT. Its protein product is CAWEQTGGGNTEAFF.

This sequence joins TRBV27 and TRBJ1-2, with TRBD1 matching over 10 bases. Per germline, CDR1 MNHEY and CDR2 SMNVEV (reference sequence). CDR3 length: 17 amino acids. Unmatched junction bases numbered 11, after V lost 3 bases and J lost 4 bases. In nucleotides, the CDR3 is TGTGCCAGCAGTTTTTGGGGACAGGGGCGAGGTTTCTATGGCTACACCTTC. Residues: CASSFWGQGRGFYGYTF.

V gene TRBV4-2 combines with J gene TRBJ1-1, with TRBD1 matching over 8 bases. The CDR3 extends over 15 amino acids. V dropped 2 bases and J dropped 1; count of bases not matched to a gene: 3. Germline CDR1 reads LGHNA; CDR2 reads YNFKEQ. CDR3 in amino acids: CASSQPGGPNTEAFF. The CDR3 DNA follows: TGTGCCAGCAGCCAACCAGGGGGCCCGAACACTGAAGCTTTCTTT.